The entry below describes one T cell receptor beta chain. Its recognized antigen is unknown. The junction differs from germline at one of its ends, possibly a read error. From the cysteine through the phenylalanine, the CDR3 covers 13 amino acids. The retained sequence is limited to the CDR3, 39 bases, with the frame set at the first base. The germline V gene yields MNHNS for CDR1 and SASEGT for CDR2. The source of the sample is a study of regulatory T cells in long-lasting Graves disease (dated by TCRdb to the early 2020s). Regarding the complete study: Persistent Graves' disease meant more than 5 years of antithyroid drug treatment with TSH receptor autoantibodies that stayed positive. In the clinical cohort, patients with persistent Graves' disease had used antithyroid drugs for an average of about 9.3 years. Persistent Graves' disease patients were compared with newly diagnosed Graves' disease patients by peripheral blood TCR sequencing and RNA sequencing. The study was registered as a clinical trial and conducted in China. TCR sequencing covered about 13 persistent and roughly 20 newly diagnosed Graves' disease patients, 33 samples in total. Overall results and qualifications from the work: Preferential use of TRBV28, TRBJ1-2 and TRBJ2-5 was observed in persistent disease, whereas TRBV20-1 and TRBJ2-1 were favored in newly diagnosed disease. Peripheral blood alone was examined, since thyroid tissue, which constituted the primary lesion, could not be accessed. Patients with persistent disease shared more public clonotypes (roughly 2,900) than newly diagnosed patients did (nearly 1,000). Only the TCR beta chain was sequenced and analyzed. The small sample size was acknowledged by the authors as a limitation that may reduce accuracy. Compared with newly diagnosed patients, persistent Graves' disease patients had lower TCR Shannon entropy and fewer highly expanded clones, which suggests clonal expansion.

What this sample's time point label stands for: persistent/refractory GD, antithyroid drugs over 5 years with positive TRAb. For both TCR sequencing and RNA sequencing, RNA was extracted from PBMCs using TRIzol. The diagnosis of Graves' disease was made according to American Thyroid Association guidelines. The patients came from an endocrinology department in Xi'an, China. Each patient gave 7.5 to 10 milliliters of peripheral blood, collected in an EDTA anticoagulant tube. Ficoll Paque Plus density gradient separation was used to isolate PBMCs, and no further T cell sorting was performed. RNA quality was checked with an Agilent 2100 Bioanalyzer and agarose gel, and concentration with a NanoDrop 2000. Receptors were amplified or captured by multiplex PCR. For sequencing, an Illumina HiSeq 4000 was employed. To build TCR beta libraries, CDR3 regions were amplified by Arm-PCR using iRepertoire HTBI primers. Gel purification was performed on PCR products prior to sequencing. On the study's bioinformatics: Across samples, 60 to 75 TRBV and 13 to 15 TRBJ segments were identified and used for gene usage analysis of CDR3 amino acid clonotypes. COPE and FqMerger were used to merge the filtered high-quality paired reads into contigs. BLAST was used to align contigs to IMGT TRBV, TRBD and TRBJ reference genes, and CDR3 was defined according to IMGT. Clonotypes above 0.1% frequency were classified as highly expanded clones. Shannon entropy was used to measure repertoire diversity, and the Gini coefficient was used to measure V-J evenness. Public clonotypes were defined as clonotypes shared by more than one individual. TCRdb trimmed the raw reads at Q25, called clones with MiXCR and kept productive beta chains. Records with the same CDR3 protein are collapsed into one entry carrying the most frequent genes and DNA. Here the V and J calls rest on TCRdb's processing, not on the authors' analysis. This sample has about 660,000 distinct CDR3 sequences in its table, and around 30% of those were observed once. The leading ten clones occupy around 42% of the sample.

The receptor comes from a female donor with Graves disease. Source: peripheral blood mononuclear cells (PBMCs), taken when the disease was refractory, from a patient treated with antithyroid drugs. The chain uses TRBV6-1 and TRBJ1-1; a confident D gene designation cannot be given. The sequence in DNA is TGTGCCAGCAGTGAAGCGAGGAACGCTGAAGCTTTCTTT. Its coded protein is CASSEARNAEAFF.